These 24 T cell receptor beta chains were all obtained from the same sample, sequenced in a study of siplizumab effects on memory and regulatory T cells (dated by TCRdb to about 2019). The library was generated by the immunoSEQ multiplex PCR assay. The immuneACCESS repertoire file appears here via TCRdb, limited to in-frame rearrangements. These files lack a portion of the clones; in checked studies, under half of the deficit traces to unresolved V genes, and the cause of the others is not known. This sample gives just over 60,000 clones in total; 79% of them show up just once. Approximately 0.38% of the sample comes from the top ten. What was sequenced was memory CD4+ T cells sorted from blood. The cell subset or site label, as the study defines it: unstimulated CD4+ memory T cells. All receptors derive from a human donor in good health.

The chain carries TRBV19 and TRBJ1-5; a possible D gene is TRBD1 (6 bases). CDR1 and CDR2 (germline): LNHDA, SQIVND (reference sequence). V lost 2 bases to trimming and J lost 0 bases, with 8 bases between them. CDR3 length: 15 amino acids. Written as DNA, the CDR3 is TGTGCCAGTAGTATATTAGGGGGTAGCAATCAGCCCCAGCATTTT. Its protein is CASSILGGSNQPQHF.

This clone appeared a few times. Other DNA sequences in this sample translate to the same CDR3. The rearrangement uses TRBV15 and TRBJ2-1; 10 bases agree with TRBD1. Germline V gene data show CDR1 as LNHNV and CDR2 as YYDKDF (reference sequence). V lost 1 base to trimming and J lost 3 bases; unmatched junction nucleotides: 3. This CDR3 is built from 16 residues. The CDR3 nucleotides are TGTGCCACCAGCAGAGTTGGGACAGGGGTCTACAATGAGCAGTTCTTC. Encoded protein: CATSRVGTGVYNEQFF. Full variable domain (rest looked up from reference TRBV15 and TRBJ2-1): DAMVIQNPRYQVTQFGKPVTLSCSQTLNHNVMYWYQQKSSQAPKLLFHYYDKDFNNEADTPDNFQSRRPNTSFCFLDIRSPGLGDTAMYLCATSRVGTGVYNEQFFGPGTRLTVL.

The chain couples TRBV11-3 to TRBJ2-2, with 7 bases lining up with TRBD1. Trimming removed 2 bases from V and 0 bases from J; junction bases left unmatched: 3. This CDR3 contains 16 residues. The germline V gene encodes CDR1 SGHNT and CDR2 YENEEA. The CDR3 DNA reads TGTGCCAGCAGCTTACGAGGGACAGCGAACACCGGGGAGCTGTTTTTT. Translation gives CASSLRGTANTGELFF. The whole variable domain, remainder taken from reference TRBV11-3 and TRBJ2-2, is EAGVVQSPRYKIIEKKQPVAFWCNPISGHNTLYWYLQNLGQGPELLIRYENEEAVDDSQLPKDRFSAERLKGVDSTLKIQPAELGDSAVYLCASSLRGTANTGELFFGEGSRLTVL.

The CDR3 reads CASSGQSNYGYTF. In DNA, the CDR3 is TGTGCCAGCAGCGGACAGTCTAACTATGGCTACACCTTC. The chain uses TRBV28 and TRBJ1-2; D possibly corresponds to TRBD1 (6 bases). Germline V gene lookup returns CDR1 MDHEN and CDR2 SYDVKM. There are 13 residues in the CDR3. V lost 6 bases to trimming and J lost 0 bases, with 8 bases between them.

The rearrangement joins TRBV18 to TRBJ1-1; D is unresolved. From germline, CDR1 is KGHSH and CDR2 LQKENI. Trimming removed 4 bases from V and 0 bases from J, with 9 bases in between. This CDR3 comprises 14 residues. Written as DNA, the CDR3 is TGTGCCAGCTCACAGGCATACATGAACACTGAAGCTTTCTTT. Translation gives CASSQAYMNTEAFF.

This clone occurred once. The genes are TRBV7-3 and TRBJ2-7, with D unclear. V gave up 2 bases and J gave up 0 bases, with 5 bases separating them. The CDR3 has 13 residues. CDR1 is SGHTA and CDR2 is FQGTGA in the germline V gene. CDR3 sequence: CASSLGNSYEQYF. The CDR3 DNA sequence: TGTGCCAGCAGCTTAGGGAACTCCTACGAGCAGTACTTC. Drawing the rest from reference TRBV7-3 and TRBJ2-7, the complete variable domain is GAGVSQTPSNKVTEKGKYVELRCDPISGHTALYWYRQSLGQGPEFLIYFQGTGAADDSGLPNDRFFAVRPEGSVSTLKIQRTERGDSAVYLCASSLGNSYEQYFGPGTRLTVT.

In DNA form, the CDR3 reads TGTGCCATCAGTGATAATAACTACGGTGGACCAGATACGCAGTATTTT. Its protein product is CAISDNNYGGPDTQYF. This chain uses TRBV10-3 with TRBJ2-3; no reliable D call. The CDR3 spans 16 residues. Germline CDR1 reads ENHRY; CDR2 reads SYGVKD. V was pared by 3 bases and J by 4 bases, with 17 bases between.

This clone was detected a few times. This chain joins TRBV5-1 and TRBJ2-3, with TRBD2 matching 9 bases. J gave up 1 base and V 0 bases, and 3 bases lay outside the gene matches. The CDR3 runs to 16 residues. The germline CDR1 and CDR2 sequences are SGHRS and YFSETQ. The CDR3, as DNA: TGCGCCAGCAGCTTGGCAATAGCGGGGGGCACAGATACGCAGTATTTT. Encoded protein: CASSLAIAGGTDTQYF.

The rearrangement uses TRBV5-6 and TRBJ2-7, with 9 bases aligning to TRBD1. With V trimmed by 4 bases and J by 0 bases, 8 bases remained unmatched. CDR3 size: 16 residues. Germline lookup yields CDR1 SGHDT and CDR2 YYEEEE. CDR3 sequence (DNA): TGTGCCAGCAGCCTCGGGGGACAGGGTTTCTCCTACGAGCAGTACTTC. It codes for CASSLGGQGFSYEQYF.

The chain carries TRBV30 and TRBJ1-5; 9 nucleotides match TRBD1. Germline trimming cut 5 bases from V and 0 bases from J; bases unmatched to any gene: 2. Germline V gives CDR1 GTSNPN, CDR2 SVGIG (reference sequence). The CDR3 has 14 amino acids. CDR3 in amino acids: CAWGTGNSNQPQHF. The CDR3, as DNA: TGTGCCTGGGGGACAGGGAATAGCAATCAGCCCCAGCATTTT.

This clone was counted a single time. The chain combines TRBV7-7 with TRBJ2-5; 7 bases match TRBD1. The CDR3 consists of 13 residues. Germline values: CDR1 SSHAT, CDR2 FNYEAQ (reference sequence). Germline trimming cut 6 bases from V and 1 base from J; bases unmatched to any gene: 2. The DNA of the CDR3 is TGTGCCAGCAGTCGGGACAGCCAAGAGACCCAGTACTTC. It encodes CASSRDSQETQYF.

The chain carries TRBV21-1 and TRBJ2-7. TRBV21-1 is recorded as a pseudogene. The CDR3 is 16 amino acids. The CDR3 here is CASSKCFLVTRYEQYF. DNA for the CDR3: TGTGCCAGCAGCAAATGTTTTTTGGTCACCCGCTACGAGCAGTACTTC.

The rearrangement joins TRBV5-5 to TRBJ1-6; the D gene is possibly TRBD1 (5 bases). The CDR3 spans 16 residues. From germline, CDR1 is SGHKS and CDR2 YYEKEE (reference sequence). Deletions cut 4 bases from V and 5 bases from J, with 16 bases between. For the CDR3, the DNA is TGTGCCAGCAGCGTCCTACCGGGACTGAATAATTCACCCCTCCACTTT. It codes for CASSVLPGLNNSPLHF. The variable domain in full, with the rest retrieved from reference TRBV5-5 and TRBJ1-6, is DAGVTQSPTHLIKTRGQQVTLRCSPISGHKSVSWYQQVLGQGPQFIFQYYEKEERGRGNFPDRFSARQFPNYSSELNVNALLLGDSALYLCASSVLPGLNNSPLHFGNGTRLTVT.

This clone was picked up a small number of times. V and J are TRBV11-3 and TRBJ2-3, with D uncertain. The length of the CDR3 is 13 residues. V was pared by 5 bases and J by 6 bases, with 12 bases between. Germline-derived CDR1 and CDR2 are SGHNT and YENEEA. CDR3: CASSHSIWDTQYF. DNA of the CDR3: TGTGCCAGCAGCCATTCAATTTGGGATACGCAGTATTTT. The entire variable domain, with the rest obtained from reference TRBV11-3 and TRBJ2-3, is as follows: EAGVVQSPRYKIIEKKQPVAFWCNPISGHNTLYWYLQNLGQGPELLIRYENEEAVDDSQLPKDRFSAERLKGVDSTLKIQPAELGDSAVYLCASSHSIWDTQYFGPGTRLTVL.

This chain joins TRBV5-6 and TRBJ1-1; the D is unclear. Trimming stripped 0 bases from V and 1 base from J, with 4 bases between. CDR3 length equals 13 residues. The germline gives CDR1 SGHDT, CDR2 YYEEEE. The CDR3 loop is CASSLAENTEAFF. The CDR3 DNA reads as TGTGCCAGCAGCTTGGCCGAGAACACTGAAGCTTTCTTT.

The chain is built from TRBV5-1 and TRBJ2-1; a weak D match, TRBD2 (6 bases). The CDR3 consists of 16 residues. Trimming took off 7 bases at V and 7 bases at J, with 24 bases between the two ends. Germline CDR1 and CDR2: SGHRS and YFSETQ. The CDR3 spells CASAPTEGSFINEQFF. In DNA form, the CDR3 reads TGCGCCAGCGCCCCCACGGAGGGGTCCTTTATAAATGAGCAGTTCTTC. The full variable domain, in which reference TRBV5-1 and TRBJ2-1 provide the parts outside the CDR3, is KAGVTQTPRYLIKTRGQQVTLSCSPISGHRSVSWYQQTPGQGLQFLFEYFSETQRNKGNFPGRFSGRQFSNSRSEMNVSTLELGDSALYLCASAPTEGSFINEQFFGPGTRLTVL.

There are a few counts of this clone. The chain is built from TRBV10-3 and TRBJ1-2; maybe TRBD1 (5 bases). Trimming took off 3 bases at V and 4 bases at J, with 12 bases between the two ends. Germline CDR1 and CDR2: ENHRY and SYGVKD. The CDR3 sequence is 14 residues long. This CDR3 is CAISEVRESYGYTF. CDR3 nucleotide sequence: TGTGCCATCAGTGAAGTCAGGGAGAGCTATGGCTACACCTTC.

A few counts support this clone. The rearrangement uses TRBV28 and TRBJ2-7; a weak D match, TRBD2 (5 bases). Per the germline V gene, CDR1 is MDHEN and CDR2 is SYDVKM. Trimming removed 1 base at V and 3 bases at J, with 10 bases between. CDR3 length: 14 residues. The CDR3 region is CASSLSNSGYEQYF. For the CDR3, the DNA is TGTGCCAGCAGTTTATCCAACAGCGGCTACGAGCAGTACTTC.

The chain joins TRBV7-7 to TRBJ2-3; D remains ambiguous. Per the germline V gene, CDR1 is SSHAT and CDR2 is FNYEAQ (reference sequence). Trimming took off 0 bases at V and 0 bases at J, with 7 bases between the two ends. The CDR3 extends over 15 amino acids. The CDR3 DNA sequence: TGTGCCAGCAGCTTAGCCGGCCTTAGCACAGATACGCAGTATTTT. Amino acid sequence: CASSLAGLSTDTQYF.

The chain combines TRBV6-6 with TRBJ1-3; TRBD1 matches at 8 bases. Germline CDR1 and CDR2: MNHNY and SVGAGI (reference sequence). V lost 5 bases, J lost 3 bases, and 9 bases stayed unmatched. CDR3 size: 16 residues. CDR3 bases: TGTGCCAGCAGTGCGCCCTCAGGGGGCGGTGGAAACACCATATATTTT. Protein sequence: CASSAPSGGGGNTIYF.

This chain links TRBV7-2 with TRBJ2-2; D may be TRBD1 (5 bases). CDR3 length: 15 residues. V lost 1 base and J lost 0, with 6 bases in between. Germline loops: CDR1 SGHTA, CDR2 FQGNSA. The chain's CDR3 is CASSLGQPNTGELFF. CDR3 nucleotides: TGTGCCAGCAGCTTAGGACAGCCGAACACCGGGGAGCTGTTTTTT.

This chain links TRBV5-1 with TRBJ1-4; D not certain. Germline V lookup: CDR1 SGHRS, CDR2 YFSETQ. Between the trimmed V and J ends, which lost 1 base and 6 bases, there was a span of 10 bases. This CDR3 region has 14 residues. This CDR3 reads CASSLLGIYEKLFF. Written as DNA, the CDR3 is TGCGCCAGCAGCTTGTTGGGGATTTATGAAAAACTGTTTTTT.

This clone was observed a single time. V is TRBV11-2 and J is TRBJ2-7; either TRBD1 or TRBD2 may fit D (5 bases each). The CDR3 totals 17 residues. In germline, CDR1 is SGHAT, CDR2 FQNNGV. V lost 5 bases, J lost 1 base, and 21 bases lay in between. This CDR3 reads CASSPDLPGTMSYEQYF. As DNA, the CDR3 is TGTGCCAGCAGCCCTGACCTCCCAGGGACCATGTCCTACGAGCAGTACTTC.

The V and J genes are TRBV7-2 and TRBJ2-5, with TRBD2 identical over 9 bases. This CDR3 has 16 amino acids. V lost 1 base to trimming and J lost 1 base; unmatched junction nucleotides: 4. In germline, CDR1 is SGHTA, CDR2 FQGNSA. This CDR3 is CASSLGSSGGQETQYF. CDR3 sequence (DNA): TGTGCCAGCAGCTTAGGTAGTAGCGGGGGCCAAGAGACCCAGTACTTC.